This is a list of T cell receptor beta chains from one sample in a study of human T cells and chemical hapten exposure. Each CDR3 protein gets one entry after TCRdb re-called the RACE reads with MiXCR. The table shows a few hundred thousand distinct CDR3 sequences, with 6% to 7% occurring only once. The sample consisted of whole blood, taken in connection with sensitization to the hapten diphenylcyclopropenone (DPC). Receptor source: a young woman with alopecia areata. Some clones in this sample may be carry-over from other donors' samples. CDR3s leave out the opening cysteine and the closing phenylalanine or tryptophan. Fields, in order: V gene, J gene, CDR3 protein.

TRBV19	TRBJ1-2	ASSIAAYGYT
TRBV7-2	TRBJ1-2	ASSIDSANYGYT
TRBV5-4	TRBJ2-2	ASSSDRLNTGELF
TRBV12-3/TRBV12-4	TRBJ1-2	ASSPLQADYGYT
TRBV27	TRBJ2-3	ASSLSVSTDTQY
TRBV4-2	TRBJ2-1	ASSQNAGQATYNEQF
TRBV4-3	TRBJ2-2	ASSQELAGGPVTGELF
TRBV24-1	TRBJ2-2	ATGSENTGELF
TRBV5-1	TRBJ2-1	ASSLAREQF
TRBV28	TRBJ2-1	ASDGTQRTEQF
TRBV10-3	TRBJ2-3	AISETGDTQY
TRBV7-2	TRBJ1-5	ASSWVSNQPQH
TRBV7-6	TRBJ1-2	ASSEDRLYGYT
TRBV27	TRBJ2-1	ATQEGLDRNEQF
TRBV14	TRBJ1-6	ASSQERLKGVGNSPLH
TRBV13	TRBJ2-3	ASSLRRDFGDTQY
TRBV5-1	TRBJ2-7	ASGDGASYEQY
TRBV7-9	TRBJ1-6	ASGPPSSYNSPLH
TRBV29-1	TRBJ2-7	SVASAVSYEQY
TRBV6-2/TRBV6-3	TRBJ2-3	ASSTEADTTDTQY
TRBV6-2/TRBV6-3	TRBJ2-7	ASSPRGEQY
TRBV12-3/TRBV12-4	TRBJ1-1	ASSLGGRGNTEAF
TRBV5-1	TRBJ1-5	ASSLGVGGNNQPQH
TRBV7-9	TRBJ1-1	ASSSLGNTGGSTEAF
TRBV27	TRBJ1-1	ASSSSGDAHNTEAF
TRBV10-3	TRBJ1-5	AISDEKEEVEKPQH
TRBV6-5	TRBJ1-1	ASSSLGTGSELEAF
TRBV5-1	TRBJ2-3	ASRLEGARDTDTQY
TRBV28	TRBJ1-2	ASSSKGGLGVAHGYT
TRBV6-5	TRBJ2-5	ASSYGAKETQY
TRBV3-1	TRBJ1-1	ASSQDMMNTEAF
TRBV4-3	TRBJ1-2	ASSPTRQTPYGYT
TRBV12-3/TRBV12-4	TRBJ2-1	ASSFGGTSFYNEQF
TRBV12-3/TRBV12-4	TRBJ1-5	ASSFPTAGEGNQPQH
TRBV7-8	TRBJ2-6	ASSLSGLTSGANVLT
TRBV12-3/TRBV12-4	TRBJ1-1	ASSFSTGITEAF
TRBV18	TRBJ1-1	ASSPAAGQGLGDTEAF
TRBV5-4	TRBJ1-2	ASSPETGAIGSST
TRBV20-1	TRBJ2-3	SAAPGGWGTDTQY
TRBV27	TRBJ1-2	ASSPRGQLTHGYT